The 27 T cell receptor beta chains reported below all come from one sample, sequenced in a study of shared clonotypes between healthy human individuals. The table came from immunoSEQ multiplex PCR; TCRdb's copy has only in-frame clones and leaves some out. The sample lists some 2,000,000 clones, 85% to 95% occurring once. The sample comprised naive CD4+ T cells sorted from blood. The subset here: CD45RA+ positively selected. The source is a man aged 18 to 30 in good health.

A word on this clone: Other DNA variants within this sample encode the same CDR3. The V and J genes are TRBV28 and TRBJ1-2, with D unclear. The germline V gene has CDR1 MDHEN and CDR2 SYDVKM. The V gene lost 6 bases and the J gene lost 5 bases, with 10 bases spanning the gap. This CDR3 comprises 12 residues. CDR3 DNA: TGTGCCAGCAGCCTACGGGGATATGGCTACACCTTC. Its translation is CASSLRGYGYTF.

Comment on this clone: The junction departs from germline at one end; a sequencing error may be responsible. This sequence joins TRBV7-7 and TRBJ1-4; 7 bases map to TRBD1. The CDR3 has 15 amino acids. In germline, CDR1 is SSHAT, CDR2 FNYEAQ (reference sequence). CDR3 amino acids: CASSPGQASNEKLFF. The CDR3 nucleotides read TGTGCTAGCAGCCCCGGACAGGCGTCTAATGAAAAACTGTTTTTT. Full variable domain (outside the CDR3, taken from reference TRBV7-7 and TRBJ1-4): GAGVSQSPRYKVTKRGQDVTLRCDPISSHATLYWYQQALGQGPEFLTYFNYEAQPDKSGLPSDRFSAERPEGSISTLTIQRTEQRDSAMYRCASSPGQASNEKLFFGSGTQLSVL.

To note about this clone: Other DNA sequences in the same sample also yield this CDR3. The J gene is TRBJ2-7, the V gene TRBV2; D is ambiguous. The CDR3 contains 12 residues. Looked up from germline, CDR1 is SNHLY and CDR2 is FYNNEI. Trimming stripped 4 bases from V and 1 base from J, with 5 bases between. The CDR3 here is CASSGQSYEQYF. The DNA for the CDR3 is TGTGCCAGCAGTGGGCAGTCCTACGAGCAGTACTTC. Full variable domain (remainder filled in from reference TRBV2 and TRBJ2-7): EPEVTQTPSHQVTQMGQEVILRCVPISNHLYFYWYRQILGQKVEFLVSFYNNEISEKSEIFDDQFSVERPDGSNFTLKIRSTKLEDSAMYFCASSGQSYEQYFGPGTRLTVT.

V usage is TRBV6-1 and J usage is TRBJ2-3, with D unclear. The V gene's germline CDR1 is MNHNS and CDR2 SASEGT. The CDR3 is 13 amino acids. V was cut by 4 bases and J by 6 bases, with 11 bases left in between. CDR3: CASSGPSGDTQYF. In DNA form, the CDR3 reads TGTGCCAGCAGTGGGCCAAGTGGGGATACGCAGTATTTT.

The rearrangement joins TRBV6-1 to TRBJ2-7, with 9 bases lining up with TRBD1. V shed 6 bases and J 5 bases; nucleotides not matched to a gene: 8. CDR1 is MNHNS, CDR2 SASEGT, per germline. CDR3 length equals 14 residues. CDR3 coding DNA: TGTGCCAGCAGACAACAGGGGGCTGTAAACGAGCAGTACTTC. Translated, it gives CASRQQGAVNEQYF.

CDR3 sequence: CASCKNTGELFF. In DNA, the CDR3 is TGCGCCAGCTGTAAGAACACCGGGGAGCTGTTTTTT. The chain has TRBV5-1 and TRBJ2-2; D gene unclear. V dropped 7 bases and J dropped 1 base, with 5 bases sitting between them. Per the germline V gene, CDR1 is SGHRS and CDR2 is YFSETQ. The CDR3 runs 12 residues.

The J gene is TRBJ1-5, the V gene TRBV7-2; no firm D call. The V end lost 4 bases, the J end lost 4 bases, and 11 bases lay between the germline ends. The CDR3 is 14 amino acids. CDR1 and CDR2 (germline): SGHTA, FQGNSA. CDR3: CASSSVEGNQPQHF. In nucleotides, the CDR3 is TGTGCCAGCAGCTCCGTGGAGGGAAATCAGCCCCAGCATTTT.

In this sample, this clone turned up once. V and J are TRBV5-6 and TRBJ2-1, with D possibly TRBD1 on 5 matching bases. Trimming cost V 1 base and J 8 bases, with 16 bases left between them. The CDR3 has 15 residues. Germline CDR1 is SGHDT and CDR2 is YYEEEE. The CDR3 DNA reads TGTGCCAGCAGCTTGTACGCGGCGCAGGGTTATGAGCAGTTCTTC. Protein sequence: CASSLYAAQGYEQFF.

This clone was counted a single time. The sample carries other DNA sequences with the same CDR3. V usage is TRBV19 and J usage is TRBJ1-5; 12 bases are a match to TRBD1. The V gene's germline CDR1 is LNHDA and CDR2 SQIVND (reference sequence). This CDR3 spans 15 amino acids. V was clipped by 4 bases and J by 6 bases; unmatched bases: 4. CDR3 loop: CASSTGQGAGQPQHF. In nucleotides, the CDR3 is TGTGCCAGTAGTACGGGACAGGGGGCGGGTCAGCCCCAGCATTTT.

The rearrangement joins TRBV2 to TRBJ2-1; weak D call: TRBD1 (6 bases). Germline V gene lookup returns CDR1 SNHLY and CDR2 FYNNEI. This CDR3 is 14 amino acids long. Trimming shortened V by 1 base and J by 6 bases, and 10 bases separated the two germline ends. For the CDR3, the DNA is TGTGCCAGCAGTGAAGTGACAGGCGGCAATGAGCAGTTCTTC. It codes for CASSEVTGGNEQFF. The whole variable domain, remainder taken from reference TRBV2 and TRBJ2-1, is EPEVTQTPSHQVTQMGQEVILRCVPISNHLYFYWYRQILGQKVEFLVSFYNNEISEKSEIFDDQFSVERPDGSNFTLKIRSTKLEDSAMYFCASSEVTGGNEQFFGPGTRLTVL.

This clone showed up just a few times. The J gene is TRBJ2-6, the V gene TRBV10-3; possibly TRBD1 for D (6 bases). The CDR3 has 17 amino acids. Deletions cut 6 bases from V and 0 bases from J, with 15 bases between. Germline V gene data show CDR1 as ENHRY and CDR2 as SYGVKD. The chain's CDR3 is CAISRTATTSGANVLTF. CDR3 DNA sequence: TGTGCCATCAGCAGGACAGCTACCACCTCTGGGGCCAACGTCCTGACTTTC.

This rearrangement joins TRBV2 to TRBJ2-2, with 7 bases aligning to TRBD1. This CDR3 contains 14 residues. Germline CDR1 reads SNHLY; CDR2 reads FYNNEI. V lost 8 bases and J lost 5; bases outside the gene matches: 8. Here the CDR3 reads CASVDRVGTGELFF. CDR3 coding DNA: TGTGCCAGCGTAGACAGGGTAGGGACCGGGGAGCTGTTTTTT.

J is TRBJ1-2 and V is TRBV18; a possible D gene is TRBD1 (5 bases). Germline CDR1 is KGHSH and CDR2 is LQKENI. The CDR3 is made up of 16 amino acids. Trimming removed 0 bases at V and 7 bases at J, with 18 bases between. The CDR3 reads CASSPPSDKDRGGYTF. The CDR3 nucleotides read TGTGCCAGCTCACCACCTTCGGACAAAGACAGAGGTGGCTACACCTTC.

The chain combines TRBV27 with TRBJ2-1, with TRBD1 matching over 9 bases. Germline lookup yields CDR1 MNHEY and CDR2 SMNVEV (reference sequence). This CDR3 comprises 15 residues. V dropped 3 bases and J dropped 8; count of bases not matched to a gene: 8. The CDR3 nucleotides read TGTGCCAGCAGTTTGGGACAGGGTAGGAATTATGAGCAGTTCTTC. Its protein product is CASSLGQGRNYEQFF.

The V gene is TRBV5-6, the J gene TRBJ2-7; D not certain. There are 13 residues in the CDR3. Germline V gene sequence: CDR1 SGHDT, CDR2 YYEEEE. Trimming left V 0 bases short and J 3 bases short, with 7 bases between. CDR3 nucleotides: TGTGCCAGCAGCTTGGAGCAGCGCTACGAGCAGTACTTC. The encoded protein is CASSLEQRYEQYF.

CDR3 nucleotide sequence: TGTGCCAGCAGGGGACTAGCGGGGAGGAATACGCAGTATTTT. It is translated as CASRGLAGRNTQYF. The chain links TRBV2 to TRBJ2-3, with 13 bases fitting TRBD2. V was pared by 6 bases and J by 7 bases, with 4 bases of the junction left unmatched. The V gene's germline CDR1 is SNHLY and CDR2 FYNNEI. This CDR3 contains 14 residues.

J is TRBJ1-2 and V is TRBV18; TRBD1 might be the D (5 bases). The CDR3 is 14 residues long. Germline V gene sequence: CDR1 KGHSH, CDR2 LQKENI. The V and J ends lost 2 bases and 6 bases respectively, with 13 bases between them. The CDR3 region is CASSPSGPPNGYTF. The CDR3 DNA follows: TGTGCCAGCTCACCATCAGGGCCACCTAATGGCTACACCTTC.

This chain connects TRBV19 to TRBJ1-5; tentatively, D is TRBD1 (6 bases). The CDR3 is 14 residues long. V was cut by 6 bases and J by 3 bases, with 12 bases left in between. CDR1 and CDR2 (germline): LNHDA, SQIVND (reference sequence). Written as DNA, the CDR3 is TGTGCCAGTAGGGGGCAGGGGCTCAATCAGCCCCAGCATTTT. It specifies CASRGQGLNQPQHF.

The rearrangement uses TRBV27 and TRBJ1-2; D might be TRBD1 (6 bases). The CDR3 spans 15 residues. CDR1 and CDR2 from the germline V gene are MNHEY and SMNVEV (reference sequence). V lost 6 bases and J 3 bases, leaving 17 bases between the germline ends. The CDR3 region has the DNA TGTGCCAGCAGGAATGAGAAACAGGGTGACTATGGCTACACCTTC. Translation gives CASRNEKQGDYGYTF.

The table lists this clone with a count of one. This chain joins TRBV6-1 and TRBJ1-1; D is undetermined. Germline loops: CDR1 MNHNS, CDR2 SASEGT. The CDR3 sequence is 14 residues long. The V gene lost 6 bases and the J gene lost 3 bases, with 14 bases spanning the gap. CDR3 protein: CASRVVSGYTEAFF. The CDR3, as DNA: TGTGCCAGCAGGGTCGTCTCGGGGTACACTGAAGCTTTCTTT.

For the CDR3, the DNA is TGTGCCACCCTTGGCCAGGTAATGAACAATGAGCAGTTCTTC. As protein: CATLGQVMNNEQFF. The V gene is TRBV10-3, the J gene TRBJ2-1, with D unresolved. The CDR3 contains 14 residues. Looked up from germline, CDR1 is ENHRY and CDR2 is SYGVKD. V was trimmed by 10 bases and J by 5 bases, leaving 18 bases between them.

The rearrangement uses TRBV7-9 and TRBJ1-1; tentatively, D is TRBD1 (6 bases). CDR1 SEHNR and CDR2 FQNEAQ come from the germline V gene (reference sequence). The CDR3 sequence is 11 residues long. Trimming cost V 5 bases and J 11 bases, with 12 bases left between them. CDR3 in DNA: TGTGCCAGCAGCCTACAGGGAGGGGCTTTCTTT. Translating gives CASSLQGGAFF.

The chain uses TRBV6-1 and TRBJ2-7; D remains ambiguous. The CDR3 is made up of 12 amino acids. V was cut by 4 bases and J by 6 bases, with 10 bases left in between. Germline V CDR1 and CDR2: MNHNS, SASEGT. Here the CDR3 reads CASSGSLGEQYF. The CDR3 coding sequence is TGTGCCAGCAGTGGGTCGCTGGGCGAGCAGTACTTC.

CDR3 nucleotide sequence: TGTGCCAGCAGTCCGGGACAGCGAAATGGCTACACCTTC. Its protein product is CASSPGQRNGYTF. V and J are TRBV5-6 and TRBJ1-2; 7 positions agree with TRBD1. This CDR3 has 13 residues. The trim removed 5 bases at V and 6 bases at J, leaving 7 bases unmatched. Germline-derived CDR1 and CDR2 are SGHDT and YYEEEE.

This chain connects TRBV6-1 to TRBJ2-3; D unresolved. The ends were cut back, 5 bases at V and 11 bases at J, with 8 bases in the middle. The CDR3 has 10 amino acids. Germline loops: CDR1 MNHNS, CDR2 SASEGT. The CDR3 bases are TGTGCCAGCAGTCTCGCCCAGCAGTATTTT. It yields the protein CASSLAQQYF.

Details on this clone: Being one base from a much bigger clone, this may be a read error. The CDR3 loop reads CASSELPGRSSYTKAFF. The CDR3 DNA is TGTGCCAGCAGTGAATTGCCAGGACGCTCCTCGTACACTAAAGCTTTCTTT. The V call is TRBV25-1, the J call TRBJ1-1; D gene unclear. The CDR3 covers 17 residues. CDR1 is MGHDK, CDR2 SYGVNS, per germline.

V is TRBV20-1 and J is TRBJ2-7; no reliable D call. With 1 base removed from V and 5 bases from J, the gap between germline ends came to 6 bases. The CDR3 is made up of 11 amino acids. The germline V gene encodes CDR1 DFQATT and CDR2 SNEGSKA (reference sequence). CDR3 sequence: CSARARNEQYF. The CDR3 DNA reads TGCAGTGCTAGAGCCCGTAACGAGCAGTACTTC.